The T cell receptor beta chain under discussion was sequenced for a study of T cells after yellow fever vaccination. This clonotype appeared a few times. TCRdb redid the calling of the 5' RACE reads with MiXCR, one entry per CDR3 protein. The profile covers approximately 330,000 distinct CDR3 sequences, with roughly an eighth appearing a single time and more than 3% taken by the ten largest. V gave up 4 bases and J gave up 5 bases, with 15 bases separating them. CDR1 SGHTS and CDR2 YDEGEE come from the germline V gene. The length of the CDR3 is 14 residues. The sequences come from CD4+ T cells sorted from PBMCs, collected 15 days after the yellow fever booster vaccination. This sequence joins TRBV5-8 and TRBJ2-5; TRBD2 is a possible D gene (6 bases). The receptor's source is a young man who received the YFV17D yellow fever vaccine. The CDR3 DNA reads TGTGCCAGCAGCCTGGGACCTCGGGAGGAGACCCAGTACTTC. Its protein is CASSLGPREETQYF.